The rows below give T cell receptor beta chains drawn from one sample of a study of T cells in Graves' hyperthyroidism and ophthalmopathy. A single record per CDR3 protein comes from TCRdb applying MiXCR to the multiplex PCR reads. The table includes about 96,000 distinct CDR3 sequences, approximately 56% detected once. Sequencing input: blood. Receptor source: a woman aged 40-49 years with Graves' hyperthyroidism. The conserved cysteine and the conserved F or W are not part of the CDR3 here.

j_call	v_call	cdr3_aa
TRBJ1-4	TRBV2	ASSEAGEEKLF
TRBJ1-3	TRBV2	ASSVRDRDTIY
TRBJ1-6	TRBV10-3	AISEGLGSSPLH
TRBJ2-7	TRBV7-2	ASISRLAGTYEQY
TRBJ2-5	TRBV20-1	SASSGLAGFSETQY
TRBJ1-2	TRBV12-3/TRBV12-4	ASLPAGTGGAMLGYT
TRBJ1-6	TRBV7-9	ASSLDNSPLH
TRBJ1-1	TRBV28	ASSFRGPMNTEAF
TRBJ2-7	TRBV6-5	ASSYAGTGEQY
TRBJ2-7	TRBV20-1	SATGLAGAHSYEQY
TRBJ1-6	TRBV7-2	ASSPQGGDSPPH
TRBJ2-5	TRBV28	ASSFAGSQETQY
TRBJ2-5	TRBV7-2	ASSLQRYQETQY
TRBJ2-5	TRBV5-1	ASSLTPRGRAETQY
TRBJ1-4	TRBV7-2	ASSQVGTGAVNLF
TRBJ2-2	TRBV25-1	ASRYTGELF
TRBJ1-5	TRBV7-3	ASSIDSSNQPQH
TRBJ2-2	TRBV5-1	ASGTSGNTGELF
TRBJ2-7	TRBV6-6	AIRAGVSYEQY
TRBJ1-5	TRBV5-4	ASSPLGGAVQPQH
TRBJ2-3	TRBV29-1	SVVGIGRRAQY
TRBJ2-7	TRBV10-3	AISQGAYEQH
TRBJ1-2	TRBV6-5	ASSYWGQGYA
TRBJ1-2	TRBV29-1	SQAPGPYGYT
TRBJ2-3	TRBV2	ASTLDREGEDTQY
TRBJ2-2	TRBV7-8	ASSLGRGTNTGELS
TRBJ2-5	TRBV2	ASSVSAEGRFGELFFGETQY
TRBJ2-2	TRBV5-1	APSAGPLRLDANTGELF
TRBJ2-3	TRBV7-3	ASSSRVAGDTQY
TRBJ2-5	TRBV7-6	ASSLPGGAEETQY
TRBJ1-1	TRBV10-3	AISEVLGTAF
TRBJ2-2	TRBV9	ASSVVDGDTGELF
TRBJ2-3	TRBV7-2	ASSPGTESTDTQY
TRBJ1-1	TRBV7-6	ASRGAGRVRNTEAF
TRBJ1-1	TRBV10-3	AISRGQENTEAF
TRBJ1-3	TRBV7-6	ASSTLAGNKGNTIY
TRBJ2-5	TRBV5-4	ASSEHVEETQY
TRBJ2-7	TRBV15	ATSRDGQELYEQY
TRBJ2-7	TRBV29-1	SVNSQGGPYEQY
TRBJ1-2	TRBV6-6	ASSQQGSVGYT
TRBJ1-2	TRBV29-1	SSLQGAGYGYT
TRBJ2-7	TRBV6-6	ASSYFRPPVDYYEQY
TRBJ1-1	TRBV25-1	ASLGDRVAF
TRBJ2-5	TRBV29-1	SVSLAGGPETQY
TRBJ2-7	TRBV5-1	ASSERGQGGNEQY
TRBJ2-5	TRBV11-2	ASSQADMETQY